The source of this TCR beta chain is a study of cytomegalovirus exposure and HLA in healthy donors. Trimming took 8 bases from V and 3 from J, leaving 11 bases between them. The germline V gene encodes CDR1 SGHVS and CDR2 FQNEAQ. CDR3 size: 13 residues. This clone was counted once. No antigen is known for it. Though probably carrying unrecorded immune exposures, donors were nominally healthy at sampling. Study-level findings and limits: By HLA locus, TCR association rates varied in a later analysis, with DRB1 showing the most and HLA-C the fewest. The classifier was said to identify cytomegalovirus status with high specificity and sensitivity.

13 Jbeta primers and 60 Vbeta primers were used for the PCR. Assay used: immunoSEQ multiplex PCR; TCRdb lists only in-frame clones, some missing. The sample gives approximately 190,000 clones, 70% to 85% of which show up once; roughly 0.095% is in the top ten. The chain is built from TRBV7-8 and TRBJ2-1; a weak D match, TRBD1 (5 bases). The sample taken for sequencing was PBMCs. This TCR came from a boy younger than 10 in good health and CMV-seronegative. CDR3 residues: CASSPDSYNEQFF. CDR3 in DNA: TGTGCCAGCTCCCCCGACAGCTACAATGAGCAGTTCTTC.